This T cell receptor beta chain appears in the sequencing data of a study of regulatory T cells in long-lasting Graves disease (dated by TCRdb to the early 2020s). Concerning the study at large: Newly diagnosed Graves' disease patients had taken antithyroid drugs for less than 3 months. Peripheral blood TCR sequencing and RNA sequencing compared persistent Graves' disease patients with newly diagnosed Graves' disease patients. The study was conducted in China and was registered as a clinical trial. TCR sequencing covered approximately 13 persistent and around 20 newly diagnosed Graves' disease patients, some 35 samples in total. Broader findings and caveats from the paper: A larger number of public clonotypes was shared among persistent patients (more than 2,500) than among newly diagnosed patients (roughly 980). As a limitation, the authors acknowledged that the small sample size may reduce accuracy. Sequencing and analysis were restricted to the TCR beta chain. Persistent disease showed preferential use of TRBV28, TRBJ1-2 and TRBJ2-5, whereas newly diagnosed disease favored TRBV20-1 and TRBJ2-1. Only peripheral blood was studied, because thyroid tissue, the primary lesion, was inaccessible. Persistent Graves' disease patients showed lower TCR Shannon entropy and fewer highly expanded clones than newly diagnosed patients, suggesting clonal expansion.

The sample holds a few counts of this clonotype. Its binding antigen is unknown. Base qualities were left out, and no much larger clone turns up one base away. In the germline V gene (reference sequence), CDR1 corresponds to LGHDT and CDR2 to YNNKEL. From the cysteine up to the phenylalanine, the CDR3 has a length of 20 residues. The kept DNA is CDR3 alone, 60 bases in frame from the first base. V ends up 4 bases short and J 1 base short, with an unmatched junction base count of 13. The library came from multiplex PCR. Sequencing took place on an Illumina HiSeq 4000. TCR beta libraries were built with iRepertoire HTBI primers and Arm-PCR amplification of CDR3 regions. Before sequencing, the PCR products underwent gel purification. On the authors' methods: Gene usage analysis of CDR3 amino acid clonotypes relied on the roughly 67 TRBV and about 15 TRBJ segments identified across samples. COPE and FqMerger were used to merge the filtered high-quality paired reads into contigs. Contigs were aligned with BLAST to IMGT TRBV, TRBD and TRBJ reference genes, and CDR3 was defined per IMGT. Clonotypes above 0.1% frequency were classified as highly expanded clones. Repertoire diversity was measured by Shannon entropy, and V-J evenness by the Gini coefficient. Public clonotypes were defined as clonotypes shared by more than one individual. TCRdb took the public reads, trimmed them with fastp at Q25, ran MiXCR for clone calling and kept in-frame beta chains. Rows with a matching CDR3 protein are joined into one entry that keeps the most common DNA and genes. For this entry, the V and J calls and clone size follow TCRdb and not the study's own pipeline. In all, the sample holds fewer than 650,000 distinct CDR3 sequences, and roughly 15% of those were seen once. The top ten clonotypes cover roughly 18% of the sample.

The sample's time point, from its label and the paper: newly diagnosed GD, antithyroid drugs for less than 3 months. For both TCR sequencing and RNA sequencing, RNA was extracted from PBMCs in TRIzol. The diagnosis of Graves' disease was made according to American Thyroid Association guidelines. Recruitment of patients was carried out at an endocrinology department in Xi'an, China. Each patient gave approximately 10 milliliters of peripheral blood, collected in an EDTA anticoagulant tube. Ficoll Paque Plus density gradient separation was used to isolate PBMCs, and no further T cell sorting was done. RNA quality was checked with an Agilent 2100 Bioanalyzer and agarose gel, and concentration with a NanoDrop 2000. These records were also assigned to another study, of T cells in Graves' hyperthyroidism and ophthalmopathy. From that second study: Stable Graves' hyperthyroidism was defined as the absence of progression to ophthalmopathy over 18 months of follow-up. Hyperthyroidism patients were newly diagnosed, had a disease duration of under 2 months, and were aged 18 to 65 years. Any patient with an uncontrolled infection, another autoimmune disease, pregnancy or lactation was excluded. Clinical symptoms, serum thyroxine and TRAb, thyroid ultrasound, and orbital computed tomography formed the basis for the diagnoses. The TCR CDR3 was subjected to a first round of RT-PCR using the HTBI primer set and the Qiagen OneStep RT-PCR kit. Most expanded thyroid clonotypes (frequency above 0.001) were also detected in blood, a finding suggesting that blood repertoires may reflect thyroid immune responses. A 13 V-J signature model separated ophthalmopathy from stable hyperthyroidism, with roughly 88% sensitivity and 81.08% specificity in cross-validation and 80%/75% in testing. During validation, the model predicted progression to ophthalmopathy a median of approximately 6 months ahead of onset, with more than 55% sensitivity and 72.22% specificity. To identify distinguishing TCR V-J signatures, a discovery cohort of around 98 patients was used, comprising roughly 45 with Graves' ophthalmopathy and some 60 with stable Graves' hyperthyroidism. Prospective prediction of ophthalmopathy was tested in an independent validation cohort of 18 to 20 hyperthyroidism patients and 15 to 17 patients who later progressed to ophthalmopathy. The roughly 91 discovery patients were randomly split 7:3 into training and test sets. Thyroid tissue and blood T-cell repertoires from roughly 6 Graves' hyperthyroidism patients were also compared in the study. After sampling, hyperthyroidism patients received methimazole starting at 30 mg daily, and ophthalmopathy patients received high-dose intravenous methylprednisolone. The libraries were constructed in a second round of multiplex PCR and then size-selected and purified. Sequencing of the libraries was done on an Illumina HiSeq2000 using paired-end 100 bp reads. SOAPnuke was used to process the raw data, with reads discarded if the reads contained adapters or uncalled bases, had a mean Phred below 15, or lacked an exact constant-primer or identifier match. High-quality paired reads were merged with COPE v1.2.5, and unique nucleotide sequences were defined as clonotypes. MiTCR v1.1 was used to align clonotypes to the IMGT TRBV, TRBD and TRBJ reference segments. The analysis was restricted to V-J combinations with a frequency above 0.0001, which together covered 99.2% of the repertoires. A TCS score was defined as the ratio of F50 (clonal expansion) to E x V (chaos), with BLOSUM62-based TCRdist applied between CDR3 peptides within each V-J. Welch's t-statistics and random forest reduced 450 to 600 V-J features to about 13, which were used in a naive Bayes classifier (R e1071). Sample size was not statistically predetermined, and blinding of investigators to group allocation was not performed. The paper describes TCR Vbeta CDR3 sequencing of 135 peripheral blood samples, made up of approximately 40 ophthalmopathy patients, 70 to 75 hyperthyroidism patients and around 17 progressor patients.

Recombination linked TRBV3-1 to TRBJ2-6, with TRBD1 identical over 10 junction bases. The receptor comes from a woman younger than 45 with Graves disease. Donor details come from another sample of the same person, matched by shared clones. The material was peripheral blood mononuclear cells (PBMCs), obtained at new diagnosis, from a patient treated with antithyroid drugs. The nucleotides are TGTGCCAGCAGCCCCTTCCGGGACAGGGGTCTTCTTTCTGGGGCCAACGTCCTGACTTTC. The translation is CASSPFRDRGLLSGANVLTF.